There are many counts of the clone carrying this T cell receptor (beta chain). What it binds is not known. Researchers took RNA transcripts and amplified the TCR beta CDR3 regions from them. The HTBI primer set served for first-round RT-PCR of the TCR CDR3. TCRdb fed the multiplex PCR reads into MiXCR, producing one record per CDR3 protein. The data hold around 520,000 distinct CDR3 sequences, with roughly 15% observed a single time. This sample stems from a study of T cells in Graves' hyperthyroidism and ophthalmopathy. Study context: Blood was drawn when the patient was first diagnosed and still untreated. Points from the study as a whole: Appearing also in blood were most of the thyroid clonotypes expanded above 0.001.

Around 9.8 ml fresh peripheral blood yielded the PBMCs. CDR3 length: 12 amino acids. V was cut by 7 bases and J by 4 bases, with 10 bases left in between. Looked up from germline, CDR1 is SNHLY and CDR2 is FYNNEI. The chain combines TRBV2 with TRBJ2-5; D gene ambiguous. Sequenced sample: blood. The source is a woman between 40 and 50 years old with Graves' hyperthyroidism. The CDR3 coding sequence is TGTGCCAGCAATCAGATCAGAGAGACCCAGTACTTC. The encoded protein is CASNQIRETQYF.